This TCR beta chain comes out of a study of blood T cell repertoires in COVID-19. Study-wide context: The United States, Italy and Spain were the sources of the acute and convalescent COVID-19 samples.

This clone turned up a few times. Original processing notes: Scientists estimated how many nucleated cells there were by amplifying reference gene primers. Only in-frame clones appear in the TCRdb table, and some are missing; sequencing was by immunoSEQ multiplex PCR. Clonal size and the V and J genes are those of that table, whereas D and trimming came from the DNA. The sample lists approximately 220,000 clones, 80% to 90% seen once, with 0.55% to 0.75% in the top ten. Germline CDR1 and CDR2: LNHNV and YYDKDF (reference sequence). V gave up 1 base and J gave up 0 bases, with 6 bases separating them. This CDR3 comprises 15 residues.

Material: peripheral blood. The chain combines TRBV15 with TRBJ1-4, with D hard to call. This clonotype originated in a man aged 35 to 55 with acute or convalescent COVID-19. The chain's CDR3 is CATSRVGATNEKLFF. In nucleotides, the CDR3 is TGTGCCACCAGCAGAGTTGGAGCAACTAATGAAAAACTGTTTTTT.